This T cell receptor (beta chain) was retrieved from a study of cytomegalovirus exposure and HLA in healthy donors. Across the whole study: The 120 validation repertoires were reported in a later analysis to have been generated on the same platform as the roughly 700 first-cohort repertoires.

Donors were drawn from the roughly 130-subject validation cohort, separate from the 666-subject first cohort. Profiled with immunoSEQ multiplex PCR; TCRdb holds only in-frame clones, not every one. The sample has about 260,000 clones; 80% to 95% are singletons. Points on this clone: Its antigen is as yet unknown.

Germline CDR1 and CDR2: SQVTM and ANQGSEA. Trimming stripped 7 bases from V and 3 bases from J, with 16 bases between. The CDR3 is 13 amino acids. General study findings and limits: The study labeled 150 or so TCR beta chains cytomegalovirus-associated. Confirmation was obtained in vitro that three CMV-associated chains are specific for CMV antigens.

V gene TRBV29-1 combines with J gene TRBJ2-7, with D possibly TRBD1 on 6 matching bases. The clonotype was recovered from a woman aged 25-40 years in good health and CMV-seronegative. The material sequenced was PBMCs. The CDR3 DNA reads TGCAGCGCCGGACCAGGACAGATCTACGAGCAGTACTTC. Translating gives CSAGPGQIYEQYF.